The next 29 T cell receptor beta chains were all read from a single sample in a study of OX40 agonist ivuxolimab in advanced cancers. Sequenced by immunoSEQ multiplex PCR; TCRdb stores in-frame clones only, minus some. The sample gives some 69,000 clones, around 88% of which show up once; roughly 3% is in the top ten. The specimen was CD4+ or CD8+ T cells sorted from blood, collected in a trial of the OX40 agonist ivuxolimab. The source is an adult with an advanced solid tumor such as melanoma, head and neck, liver or kidney cancer.

The V call is TRBV2, the J call TRBJ2-7; 7 nucleotides line up with TRBD2. V was clipped by 4 bases and J by 0 bases; unmatched bases: 9. The CDR3 extends over 16 amino acids. The V gene's germline CDR1 is SNHLY and CDR2 FYNNEI. The CDR3 region has the DNA TGTGCCAGCAGTGGAGCTAGCGGAGGGAACTCCTACGAGCAGTACTTC. Its protein is CASSGASGGNSYEQYF.

The genes are TRBV6-5 and TRBJ1-2; 9 bases line up with TRBD1. Germline CDR1 and CDR2: MNHEY and SVGAGI. This CDR3 comprises 15 residues. V lost 7 bases to trimming and J lost 6 bases; unmatched junction nucleotides: 12. The CDR3 region has the DNA TGTGCCAGCACCTGGGGGACAGGGTTCTTCGATGGCTACACCTTC. Translation gives CASTWGTGFFDGYTF.

The chain links TRBV7-2 to TRBJ2-1; a possible D gene is TRBD1 (6 bases). The CDR3 extends over 14 amino acids. Germline-derived CDR1 and CDR2 are SGHTA and FQGNSA. Trimming removed 1 base at V and 9 bases at J, with 13 bases between. CDR3 in DNA: TGTGCCAGCAGCTTAGGTCAGGGGCTGGGTGAGCAGTTCTTC. It yields the protein CASSLGQGLGEQFF.

The chain combines TRBV13 with TRBJ2-5; no reliable D call. This CDR3 contains 15 residues. V lost 2 bases and J 2 bases, leaving 12 bases between the germline ends. Germline V gives CDR1 PRHDT, CDR2 FYEKMQ (reference sequence). CDR3: CASSLPTLGQETQYF. In DNA, the CDR3 is TGTGCCAGCAGCTTACCTACCCTCGGACAAGAGACCCAGTACTTC.

The chain joins TRBV13 to TRBJ2-5, with TRBD1 as a possible D gene (7 bases). V gave up 0 bases and J gave up 5 bases, with 16 bases separating them. Germline-derived CDR1 and CDR2 are PRHDT and FYEKMQ (reference sequence). This CDR3 has 16 residues. CDR3 sequence (DNA): TGTGCCAGCAGCTTAGGCCTCCCGACAGGGAGGGAGACCCAGTACTTC. Translating it yields CASSLGLPTGRETQYF.

There are a few counts of this clone. The genes are TRBV5-1 and TRBJ1-2, with a possible D match to TRBD1 (5 bases). CDR1 SGHRS and CDR2 YFSETQ come from the germline V gene. The CDR3 is 13 residues long. The V gene lost 4 bases and the J gene lost 7 bases, with 14 bases spanning the gap. The CDR3 sequence: CASSLLDSSGYTF. The CDR3 nucleotides are TGCGCCAGCAGCCTATTAGACAGTTCTGGCTACACCTTC.

The chain combines TRBV6-5 with TRBJ1-3, with 11 bases that match TRBD1. With V trimmed by 2 bases and J by 3 bases, 3 bases remained unmatched. Per the germline V gene, CDR1 is MNHEY and CDR2 is SVGAGI. This CDR3 has 16 residues. DNA of the CDR3: TGTGCCAGCAGTTACCGGACAGGGGGCAATGGAAACACCATATATTTT. Translated, it gives CASSYRTGGNGNTIYF.

This clone turned up a few times. The V gene is TRBV27, the J gene TRBJ1-1, with a weak D call TRBD1 (6 bases). V lost 3 bases, J lost 0 bases, and 8 bases lay in between. Germline V lookup: CDR1 MNHEY, CDR2 SMNVEV (reference sequence). The CDR3 consists of 14 residues. The CDR3 protein is CASSFGGVNTEAFF. As DNA, the CDR3 is TGTGCCAGCAGTTTTGGGGGCGTGAACACTGAAGCTTTCTTT.

This chain connects TRBV5-1 to TRBJ1-1; D remains ambiguous. V lost 0 bases and J 0 bases, leaving 6 bases between the germline ends. CDR1 is SGHRS, CDR2 YFSETQ, per germline. The CDR3 totals 14 residues. CDR3 loop: CASSLEVVNTEAFF. CDR3 nucleotide sequence: TGCGCCAGCAGCTTGGAGGTCGTGAACACTGAAGCTTTCTTT.

The sample holds one count of this clone. This chain connects TRBV5-6 to TRBJ1-5; no firm D call. The CDR3 consists of 14 residues. The V and J ends lost 0 bases and 1 base respectively, with 5 bases between them. The V gene's germline CDR1 is SGHDT and CDR2 YYEEEE. In DNA, the CDR3 is TGTGCCAGCAGCTTGGGTGAGAGCAATCAGCCCCAGCATTTT. Protein sequence: CASSLGESNQPQHF.

The chain combines TRBV5-1 with TRBJ1-5, with TRBD1 identical over 9 bases. Germline V gene sequence: CDR1 SGHRS, CDR2 YFSETQ. Losses at the gene ends were 4 bases for V and 3 bases for J; bases not matched to a gene: 8. The CDR3 is 16 residues long. The CDR3 bases are TGCGCCAGCAGCCCCGACAGGGGGGGGAACAATCAGCCCCAGCATTTT. This codes for CASSPDRGGNNQPQHF.

This rearrangement joins TRBV6-4 to TRBJ2-7, with TRBD2 matching 12 bases. The CDR3 is made up of 16 amino acids. The germline CDR1 and CDR2 sequences are MRHNA and SNTAGT. V was clipped by 2 bases and J by 3 bases; unmatched bases: 5. The CDR3 region is CASSDPRLAGVYEQYF. The CDR3 coding sequence is TGTGCCAGCAGTGACCCGAGACTAGCGGGAGTCTACGAGCAGTACTTC.

The V call is TRBV5-6, the J call TRBJ2-7; 7 bases map to TRBD1. Trimming cost V 2 bases and J 0 bases; bases outside gene matches: 8. Germline V gene sequence: CDR1 SGHDT, CDR2 YYEEEE. This CDR3 has 16 amino acids. CDR3: CASSLPATGISYEQYF. CDR3 DNA: TGTGCCAGCAGCTTACCCGCGACAGGGATCTCCTACGAGCAGTACTTC.

V gene TRBV30 combines with J gene TRBJ2-7; the match to TRBD2 covers 15 bases. The germline V gene encodes CDR1 GTSNPN and CDR2 SVGIG (reference sequence). The junction had 9 bases not matched to a gene; V was cut back by 0 bases and J by 3 bases. This CDR3 spans 18 amino acids. The CDR3 DNA reads as TGTGCCTGGAGTGTGCTTCGGACTAGCGGGAGGGCCTACTACGAGCAGTACTTC. This gives the protein CAWSVLRTSGRAYYEQYF.

This clone has a single count. The V call is TRBV18, the J call TRBJ2-5; no firm D call. The CDR3 covers 13 residues. The germline V and J ends were trimmed by 3 bases and 1 base, with 6 bases remaining between them. Germline loops: CDR1 KGHSH, CDR2 LQKENI. The CDR3 coding sequence is TGTGCCAGCTCACCTGCGACCCAAGAGACCCAGTACTTC. Protein: CASSPATQETQYF.

V is TRBV28 and J is TRBJ2-1; D is perhaps TRBD1 or TRBD2 (6 bases each). CDR1 is MDHEN and CDR2 is SYDVKM in the germline V gene. Trimming shortened V by 5 bases and J by 2 bases, and 13 bases separated the two germline ends. The CDR3 covers 15 residues. For the CDR3, the DNA is TGTGCCAGCAGTGCCGCGGGACAAGCCTACAATGAGCAGTTCTTC. Amino acid sequence: CASSAAGQAYNEQFF.

The chain combines TRBV7-9 with TRBJ1-6; 9 bases map to TRBD1. CDR3 length equals 15 residues. CDR1 is SEHNR, CDR2 FQNEAQ, per germline (reference sequence). V dropped 5 bases and J dropped 7; count of bases not matched to a gene: 6. The CDR3 is CASSPRDRDNSPLHF. Written as DNA, the CDR3 is TGTGCCAGCAGCCCCAGGGACAGGGACAATTCACCCCTCCACTTT.

The V call is TRBV18, the J call TRBJ2-2; D may correspond to TRBD1 or TRBD2 (5 bases each). CDR1 is KGHSH and CDR2 is LQKENI in the germline V gene. This CDR3 is 15 amino acids long. V was trimmed by 3 bases and J by 1 base, leaving 9 bases between them. The CDR3 protein is CASSPRDGNTGELFF. The DNA of the CDR3 is TGTGCCAGCTCACCCCGGGACGGGAACACCGGGGAGCTGTTTTTT.

The J gene is TRBJ2-1, the V gene TRBV5-1; 14 positions match TRBD2. The trim removed 6 bases at V and 8 bases at J, leaving 10 bases unmatched. The germline CDR1 and CDR2 sequences are SGHRS and YFSETQ. The CDR3 totals 16 residues. The CDR3 region is CASKSGGTSGSYEQFF. The CDR3 bases are TGCGCCAGCAAGTCGGGCGGGACTAGCGGGAGCTATGAGCAGTTCTTC.

V and J are TRBV7-9 and TRBJ1-1, with D perhaps matching TRBD1 (6 bases). V was pared by 3 bases and J by 6 bases, with 11 bases between. The CDR3 has 13 amino acids. Germline CDR1 reads SEHNR; CDR2 reads FQNEAQ (reference sequence). CDR3 in DNA: TGTGCCAGCAGCTTTGGGGGCAGCGCTGAAGCTTTCTTT. Translating it yields CASSFGGSAEAFF.

The rearrangement links TRBV6-1 to TRBJ1-5; D is possibly TRBD1 (6 bases). The germline CDR1 and CDR2 sequences are MNHNS and SASEGT. V lost 7 bases and J lost 7, with 20 bases in between. CDR3 length: 15 amino acids. The CDR3 bases are TGTGCCAGCACTAGAATCTTGGCAGGGGAACAGCCCCAGCATTTT. Translating gives CASTRILAGEQPQHF.

The chain combines TRBV11-2 with TRBJ1-1; 10 nucleotides line up with TRBD1. This CDR3 spans 15 amino acids. V gave up 5 bases and J gave up 2 bases; unmatched junction bases: 5. The germline V gene has CDR1 SGHAT and CDR2 FQNNGV. The CDR3 DNA follows: TGTGCCAGCAGCCCCGGGACAGGGGCCAACACTGAAGCTTTCTTT. Its translation: CASSPGTGANTEAFF.

The chain combines TRBV5-1 with TRBJ2-7, with TRBD1 identical over 7 bases. Germline V gene lookup returns CDR1 SGHRS and CDR2 YFSETQ. The CDR3 runs to 15 residues. V lost 4 bases and J lost 4; bases outside the gene matches: 11. Here the CDR3 DNA reads TGCGCCAGCAGCGTGACAGGGTCGGAAACGTACGAGCAGTACTTC. Its translation is CASSVTGSETYEQYF.

The chain is built from TRBV2 and TRBJ2-7, with TRBD2 identical over 7 bases. The germline gives CDR1 SNHLY, CDR2 FYNNEI. The CDR3 is 16 amino acids. J lost 0 bases, V lost 0 bases, and 5 bases had no gene match. CDR3 in amino acids: CASSEAGRGTSYEQYF. The CDR3 DNA sequence: TGTGCCAGCAGTGAAGCGGGGCGGGGGACCTCCTACGAGCAGTACTTC. Using reference TRBV2 and TRBJ2-7 for the parts outside the CDR3, the full variable domain is EPEVTQTPSHQVTQMGQEVILRCVPISNHLYFYWYRQILGQKVEFLVSFYNNEISEKSEIFDDQFSVERPDGSNFTLKIRSTKLEDSAMYFCASSEAGRGTSYEQYFGPGTRLTVT.

The chain combines TRBV5-1 with TRBJ2-5; 7 nucleotides match TRBD2. There are 15 residues in the CDR3. With V trimmed by 5 bases and J by 2 bases, 9 bases remained unmatched. Germline CDR1 SGHRS, CDR2 YFSETQ. CDR3 sequence: CASRPTSSPQETQYF. The CDR3 DNA sequence: TGCGCCAGCAGACCGACTAGCAGCCCTCAAGAGACCCAGTACTTC.

The V call is TRBV10-2, the J call TRBJ2-1; a weak D match, TRBD1 (5 bases). Trimming removed 4 bases at V and 5 bases at J, with 12 bases between. Germline V gene data show CDR1 as WSHSY and CDR2 as SAAADI. The CDR3 runs to 14 residues. CDR3 region: CASSVPQGHNEQFF. CDR3 bases: TGCGCCAGCAGTGTCCCCCAGGGTCACAATGAGCAGTTCTTC.

The chain's CDR3 is CASSYSLAGGSDTQYF. CDR3 bases: TGTGCCAGCAGTTACAGCCTAGCGGGAGGTTCAGATACGCAGTATTTT. The chain uses TRBV6-5 and TRBJ2-3; 11 bases agree with TRBD2. Germline V lookup: CDR1 MNHEY, CDR2 SVGAGI. After removal of 2 bases from V and 4 bases from J, the junction contained 5 bases not matched to a gene. This CDR3 spans 16 amino acids.

V usage is TRBV18 and J usage is TRBJ1-3, with 9 bases matching TRBD1. Germline V CDR1 and CDR2: KGHSH, LQKENI. V dropped 4 bases and J dropped 4; count of bases not matched to a gene: 5. The CDR3 has 15 amino acids. Here the CDR3 reads CASSQQGAPGNTIYF. CDR3 DNA sequence: TGTGCCAGCTCACAACAGGGGGCGCCCGGAAACACCATATATTTT.

V and J are TRBV5-1 and TRBJ1-1, with no clear D. CDR1 is SGHRS, CDR2 YFSETQ, per germline. The CDR3 runs to 14 residues. V lost 4 bases, J lost 4 bases, and 14 bases lay in between. The CDR3 DNA is TGCGCCAGCAGCACCGGAGGAGGGCCCACTGAAGCTTTCTTT. Amino acids: CASSTGGGPTEAFF.